The 15 T cell receptor beta chains below come from one sample, sequenced in a study of cytomegalovirus exposure and HLA in healthy donors. The study ran its PCR with 60 Vbeta and 13 Jbeta primers. Assay used: immunoSEQ multiplex PCR; TCRdb lists only in-frame clones, some missing. The sample's table shows 50,000 to 70,000 clones. The sample consisted of PBMCs. The receptors were gathered from a woman aged 18-35 years in good health and CMV-seronegative.

Here the CDR3 DNA reads TGTGCCAGCAGCGTAGGGGGGGACACCGGGGAGCTGTTTTTT. Residues: CASSVGGDTGELFF. V gene TRBV9 combines with J gene TRBJ2-2; possible D gene TRBD2, 6 bases. Germline CDR1 is SGDLS and CDR2 is YYNGEE. The V end was cut by 0 bases, the J end by 3 bases, with 6 bases between. The CDR3 is 14 residues long.

This sequence joins TRBV5-1 and TRBJ2-5; D possibly corresponds to TRBD1 (5 bases). Per the germline V gene, CDR1 is SGHRS and CDR2 is YFSETQ. This CDR3 has 14 amino acids. With 4 bases removed from V and 5 bases from J, the gap between germline ends came to 15 bases. CDR3 sequence: CASSKGQYGETQYF. The CDR3 DNA reads TGCGCCAGCAGCAAGGGGCAGTACGGCGAGACCCAGTACTTC.

The chain uses TRBV6-6 and TRBJ2-7, with a possible D match to TRBD1 (5 bases). Germline assignment: CDR1 MNHNY and CDR2 SVGAGI (reference sequence). The V end lost 2 bases, the J end lost 9 bases, and 8 bases lay between the germline ends. This CDR3 region has 11 residues. Here the CDR3 reads CASSYGAMQYF. CDR3 sequence (DNA): TGTGCCAGCAGTTACGGGGCAATGCAGTACTTC.

This rearrangement joins TRBV6-1 to TRBJ2-1, with TRBD2 matching over 15 bases. Germline assignment: CDR1 MNHNS and CDR2 SASEGT. V shed 4 bases and J 8 bases; nucleotides not matched to a gene: 6. This CDR3 spans 16 amino acids. Here the CDR3 reads CASSAWTSGRVDEQFF. DNA of the CDR3: TGTGCCAGCAGTGCATGGACTAGCGGGAGGGTAGATGAGCAGTTCTTC.

The chain uses TRBV7-3 and TRBJ1-1; no firm D call. The V end was cut by 5 bases, the J end by 1 base, with 11 bases between. The CDR3 consists of 14 residues. The germline CDR1 and CDR2 sequences are SGHTA and FQGTGA. The CDR3 nucleotides read TGTGCCAGCAGCCCCTCCGGGTCGAACACTGAAGCTTTCTTT. The encoded protein is CASSPSGSNTEAFF. The complete variable domain, with remaining parts taken from reference TRBV7-3 and TRBJ1-1, reads GAGVSQTPSNKVTEKGKYVELRCDPISGHTALYWYRQSLGQGPEFLIYFQGTGAADDSGLPNDRFFAVRPEGSVSTLKIQRTERGDSAVYLCASSPSGSNTEAFFGQGTRLTVV.

The rearrangement joins TRBV18 to TRBJ1-2; D is perhaps TRBD1 (6 bases). Germline V gene data show CDR1 as KGHSH and CDR2 as LQKENI. The V and J ends lost 3 bases and 3 bases respectively, with 17 bases between them. There are 16 residues in the CDR3. CDR3 coding DNA: TGTGCCAGCTCACCGTCGCAGGGGACGCCCTACTATGGCTACACCTTC. Translating it yields CASSPSQGTPYYGYTF.

The V and J genes are TRBV14 and TRBJ2-5; D gene ambiguous. Trimming pared 3 bases from V and 1 base from J, leaving 9 bases between. The CDR3 is 14 amino acids. From germline, CDR1 is SGHDN and CDR2 FVKESK. CDR3 residues: CASSHMAVQETQYF. The CDR3 nucleotides are TGTGCCAGCAGCCACATGGCGGTCCAAGAGACCCAGTACTTC.

This chain uses TRBV6-4 with TRBJ2-7; D unresolved. Germline values: CDR1 MRHNA, CDR2 SNTAGT. V lost 10 bases and J lost 5, with 12 bases in between. The CDR3 has 11 amino acids. In nucleotides, the CDR3 is TGTGCCAATGAGACCCGGGACGAGCAGTACTTC. Encoded protein: CANETRDEQYF.

The CDR3 reads CASCGRDRGPGANVLTF. The CDR3 nucleotides read TGTGCCTCCTGTGGTCGGGACAGAGGACCTGGGGCCAACGTCCTGACTTTC. The J gene is TRBJ2-6, the V gene TRBV30, with 7 positions matching TRBD1. This CDR3 has 17 residues. The junction had 14 bases not matched to a gene; V was cut back by 7 bases and J by 2 bases. The germline V gene encodes CDR1 GTSNPN and CDR2 SVGIG (reference sequence).

This chain joins TRBV7-9 and TRBJ1-5; D not certain. This CDR3 contains 17 residues. The V gene's germline CDR1 is SEHNR and CDR2 FQNEAQ (reference sequence). Trimming cost V 6 bases and J 0 bases, with 18 bases left between them. CDR3 bases: TGTGCCAGCAGGAACCCCCAGCGGAGTAATAGCAATCAGCCCCAGCATTTT. Its translation is CASRNPQRSNSNQPQHF.

The CDR3 spells CASSLTGDGYTF. In nucleotides, the CDR3 is TGTGCCAGCAGCCTGACAGGGGATGGCTACACCTTC. The V call is TRBV6-5, the J call TRBJ1-2, with 8 positions matching TRBD1. Per the germline V gene, CDR1 is MNHEY and CDR2 is SVGAGI. The CDR3 is 12 amino acids. V lost 6 bases to trimming and J lost 6 bases; unmatched junction nucleotides: 3.

This chain links TRBV30 with TRBJ2-7; D is possibly TRBD2 (7 bases). Trimming removed 3 bases at V and 2 bases at J, with 14 bases between. CDR3 length: 14 amino acids. Per the germline V gene, CDR1 is GTSNPN and CDR2 is SVGIG (reference sequence). CDR3 residues: CAWSLLGGPYEQYF. As DNA, the CDR3 is TGTGCCTGGAGCCTCCTCGGGGGGCCCTACGAGCAGTACTTC.

The chain uses TRBV4-2 and TRBJ1-5; the D is unclear. The germline V gene has CDR1 LGHNA and CDR2 YNFKEQ. This CDR3 contains 16 residues. Trimming removed 1 base at V and 5 bases at J, with 15 bases between. Written as DNA, the CDR3 is TGTGCCAGCAGCCAAGTGACGGTCAACGGGGATCAGCCCCAGCATTTT. Translation gives CASSQVTVNGDQPQHF.

The chain carries TRBV5-1 and TRBJ2-7; D might be TRBD1 (6 bases). The CDR3 spans 13 residues. Trimming removed 4 bases from V and 5 bases from J, with 13 bases in between. Looked up from germline, CDR1 is SGHRS and CDR2 is YFSETQ. CDR3: CASSLGQTDEQYF. For the CDR3, the DNA is TGCGCCAGCAGCCTTGGACAGACTGACGAGCAGTACTTC.

The V and J genes are TRBV5-6 and TRBJ1-6; 9 bases line up with TRBD1. V was pared by 1 base and J by 10 bases, with 9 bases of the junction left unmatched. The CDR3 contains 16 residues. Germline V gene data show CDR1 as SGHDT and CDR2 as YYEEEE. CDR3 protein: CASSLYGQGIGSPLHF. The CDR3 DNA is TGTGCCAGCAGCTTGTACGGACAGGGGATAGGATCACCCCTCCACTTT.